Given below is one T cell receptor (beta chain) in context. Its recognized antigen is unknown. No much larger clone is present one base from it, and per-base qualities are unavailable. Spanning cysteine to phenylalanine, the CDR3 consists of 19 amino acids. The read is trimmed to its CDR3 DNA, 57 bases read in frame from base 1. The germline V gene specifies SGHDN as CDR1 and FVKESK as CDR2. V and J are truncated by 3 bases and 4 bases respectively, leaving an intervening sequence of 22 bases. TCRbeta CDR3 regions were amplified from genomic DNA using the immunoSEQ Assay, a bias-controlled multiplex PCR. In the paper's pipeline: Nucleated cell counts per sample were estimated from amplification of reference gene primers within the assay. To quantify the absolute abundance of each unique TCRbeta CDR3 rearrangement, sequence reads were collapsed and filtered. For each sample, productive Simpson clonality was calculated by taking the square root of Simpson's diversity index across productive rearrangements. The clones in this table, taken by TCRdb from immuneACCESS, are in-frame only. Not every clone is retained; where verified, under half of the shortfall comes from an unresolved V gene, and the cause of the rest is unknown. V, J and clone size reflect that table, while D and trimming were determined from the DNA. The sample table holds 30,000 to 40,000 clones, of which roughly 90% were seen once. The ten largest clones take up roughly a third of the sample.

The sample is drawn from a study of blood T cell repertoires in COVID-19 (dated by TCRdb to 2019 to 2021). Background for the entire study: Collaborator samples came from the United States, Italy and Spain and covered acute and convalescent phases of COVID-19. The prospective study material was composed of cDNA or gDNA derived from T cells, B-cell-depleted T cells, or PBMCs. Deeply sampled blood TCRbeta repertoires from subjects exposed to, actively infected with, or recovered from COVID-19 were included in the dataset. A freely available public database, intended as a resource for researchers studying the immune response to SARS-CoV-2, is where the repertoires were released. The samples were drawn from the first 160 participants of the ongoing ImmuneRACE study and from some 1,300 subjects provided by 6 global collaborators. Nearly every sample came with metadata listing a de-identified subject ID, COVID-19 status, age in years and sex. Where available, HLA class I and class II types were obtained from metadata supplied by the sample provider rather than from assay-based typing. Summary of the overall study and its limitations: The quantity of clinical and demographic metadata differed by source and by participant and was supplied without curation.

Each collaborating institution followed its own protocols to collect whole blood in K2EDTA tubes. For TCRbeta analysis, collaborators shipped samples as frozen whole blood, isolated PBMCs, or DNA extracted from either of those sample types. What was sequenced was peripheral blood. This chain is built from TRBV14 and TRBJ2-6; TRBD1 is a weak D gene call, 5 bases matching. This clonotype originated in a man in his 70s with active COVID-19. Here the CDR3 is given as CASSHVTGASTSGANVLTF. At the DNA level, the sequence is TGTGCCAGCAGCCATGTCACTGGGGCCTCCACTTCCGGGGCCAACGTCCTGACTTTC.